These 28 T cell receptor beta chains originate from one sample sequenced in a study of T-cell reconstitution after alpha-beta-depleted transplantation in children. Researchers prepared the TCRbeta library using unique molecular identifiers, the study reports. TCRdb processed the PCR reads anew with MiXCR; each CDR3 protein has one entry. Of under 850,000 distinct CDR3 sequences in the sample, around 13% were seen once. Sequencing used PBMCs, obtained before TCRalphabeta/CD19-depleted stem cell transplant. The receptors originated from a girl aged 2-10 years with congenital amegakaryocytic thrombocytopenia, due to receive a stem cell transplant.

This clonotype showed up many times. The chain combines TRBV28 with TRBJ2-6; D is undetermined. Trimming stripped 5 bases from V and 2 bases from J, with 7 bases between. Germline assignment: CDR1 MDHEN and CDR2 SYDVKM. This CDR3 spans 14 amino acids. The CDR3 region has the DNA TGTGCCAGCAGTAACACAGCTGGGGCCAACGTCCTGACTTTC. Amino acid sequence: CASSNTAGANVLTF.

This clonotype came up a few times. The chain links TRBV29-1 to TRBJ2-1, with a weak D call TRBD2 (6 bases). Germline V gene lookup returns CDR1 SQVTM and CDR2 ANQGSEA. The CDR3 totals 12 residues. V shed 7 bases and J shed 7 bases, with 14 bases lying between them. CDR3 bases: TGCAGCGCTAAAAGCGGGCAGAATGAGCAGTTCTTC. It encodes CSAKSGQNEQFF.

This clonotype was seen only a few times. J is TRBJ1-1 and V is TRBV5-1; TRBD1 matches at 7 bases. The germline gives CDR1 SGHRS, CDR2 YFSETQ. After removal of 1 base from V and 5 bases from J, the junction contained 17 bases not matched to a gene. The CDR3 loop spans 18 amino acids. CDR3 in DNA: TGCGCCAGCAGCTTGTTACGATTCGGCAGGGGGAAATATACTGAAGCTTTCTTT. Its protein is CASSLLRFGRGKYTEAFF.

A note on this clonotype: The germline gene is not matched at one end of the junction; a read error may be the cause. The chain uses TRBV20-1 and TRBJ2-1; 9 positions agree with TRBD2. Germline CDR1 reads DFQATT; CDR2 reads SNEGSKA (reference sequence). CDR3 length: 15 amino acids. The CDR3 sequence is CSVRGEREAVGEQFF. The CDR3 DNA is TGCAGTGTTAGAGGGGAGCGGGAGGCCGTGGGTGAGCAGTTCTTC.

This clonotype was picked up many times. The CDR3 region is CASSPLDSSPLHF. DNA of the CDR3: TGCGCCAGCAGCCCGCTGGACAGCTCCCCCCTCCACTTT. The V call is TRBV5-1, the J call TRBJ1-6, with D tentatively TRBD1 (6 bases). The CDR3 spans 13 residues. CDR1 SGHRS and CDR2 YFSETQ come from the germline V gene. Trimming removed 4 bases at V and 13 bases at J, with 15 bases between.

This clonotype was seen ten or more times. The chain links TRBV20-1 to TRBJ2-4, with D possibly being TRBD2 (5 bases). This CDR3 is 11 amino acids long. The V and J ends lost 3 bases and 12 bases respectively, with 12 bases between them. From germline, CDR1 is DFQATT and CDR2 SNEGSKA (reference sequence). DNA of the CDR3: TGCAGTGCTAGTCGTCCAGCGGCTCAGTACTTC. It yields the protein CSASRPAAQYF.

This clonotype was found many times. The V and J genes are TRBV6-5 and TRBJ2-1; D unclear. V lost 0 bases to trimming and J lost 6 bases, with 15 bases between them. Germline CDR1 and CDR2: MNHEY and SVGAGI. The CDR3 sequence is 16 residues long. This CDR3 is CASSYSRLDGLNEQFF. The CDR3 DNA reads TGTGCCAGCAGTTACTCGAGGCTAGACGGGCTCAATGAGCAGTTCTTC.

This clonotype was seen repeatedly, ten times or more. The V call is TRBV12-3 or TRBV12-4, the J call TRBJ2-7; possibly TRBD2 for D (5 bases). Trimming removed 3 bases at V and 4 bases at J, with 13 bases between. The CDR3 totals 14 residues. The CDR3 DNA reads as TGTGCCAGCAGTTTCGGTGGGAGAGGATACGAGCAGTACTTC. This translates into CASSFGGRGYEQYF.

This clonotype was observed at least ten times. This chain's CDR3 is CASSPGPNEQFF. Here the CDR3 DNA reads TGTGCCAGCAGCCCGGGCCCCAATGAGCAGTTCTTC. V is TRBV12-3 or TRBV12-4 and J is TRBJ2-1; D gene uncertain. V was trimmed by 6 bases and J by 6 bases, leaving 9 bases between them. This CDR3 spans 12 amino acids.

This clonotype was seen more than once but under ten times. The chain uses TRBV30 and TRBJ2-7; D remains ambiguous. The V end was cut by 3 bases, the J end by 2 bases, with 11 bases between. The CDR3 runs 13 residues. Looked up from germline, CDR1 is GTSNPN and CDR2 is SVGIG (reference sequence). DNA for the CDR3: TGTGCCTGGAGCTCCCGGGTCCCCTACGAGCAGTACTTC. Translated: CAWSSRVPYEQYF. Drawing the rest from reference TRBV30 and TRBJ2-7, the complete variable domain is SQTIHQWPATLVQPVGSPLSLECTVEGTSNPNLYWYRQAAGRGLQLLFYSVGIGQISSEVPQNLSASRPQDRQFILSSKKLLLSDSGFYLCAWSSRVPYEQYFGPGTRLTVT.

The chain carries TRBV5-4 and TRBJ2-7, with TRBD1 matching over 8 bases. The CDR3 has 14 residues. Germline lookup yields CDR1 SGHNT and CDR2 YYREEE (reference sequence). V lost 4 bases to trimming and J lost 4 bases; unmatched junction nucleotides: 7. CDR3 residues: CASSTTGGRYEQYF. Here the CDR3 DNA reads TGTGCCAGCAGCACAACAGGGGGTCGTTACGAGCAGTACTTC.

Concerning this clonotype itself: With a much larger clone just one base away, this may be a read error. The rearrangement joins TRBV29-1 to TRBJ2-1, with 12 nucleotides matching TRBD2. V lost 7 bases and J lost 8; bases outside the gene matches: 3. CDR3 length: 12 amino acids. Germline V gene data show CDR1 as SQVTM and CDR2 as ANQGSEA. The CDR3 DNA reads TGCAGCGGACTAGCGGGAGCGGATGAGCAGTTCTTC. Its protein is CSGLAGADEQFF.

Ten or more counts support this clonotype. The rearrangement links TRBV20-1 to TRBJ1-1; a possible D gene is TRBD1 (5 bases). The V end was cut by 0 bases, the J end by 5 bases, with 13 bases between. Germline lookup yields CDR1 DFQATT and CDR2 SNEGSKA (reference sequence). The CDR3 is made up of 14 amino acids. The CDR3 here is CSARETGPGTEAFF. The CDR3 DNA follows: TGCAGTGCTAGAGAAACGGGGCCGGGGACTGAAGCTTTCTTT.

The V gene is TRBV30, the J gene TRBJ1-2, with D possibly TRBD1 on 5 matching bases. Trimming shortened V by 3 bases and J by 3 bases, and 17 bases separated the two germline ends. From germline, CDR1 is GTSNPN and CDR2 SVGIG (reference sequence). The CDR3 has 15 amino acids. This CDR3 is CAWSSGQAIHYGYTF. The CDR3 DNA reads TGTGCCTGGAGCTCGGGGCAGGCGATTCACTATGGCTACACCTTC.

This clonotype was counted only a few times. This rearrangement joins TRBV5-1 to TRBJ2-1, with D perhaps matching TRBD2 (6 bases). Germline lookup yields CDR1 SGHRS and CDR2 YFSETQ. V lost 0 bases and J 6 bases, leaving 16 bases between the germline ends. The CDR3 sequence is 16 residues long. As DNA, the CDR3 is TGCGCCAGCAGCTTGGATCTCGGGAGCAGCGTCAATGAGCAGTTCTTC. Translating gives CASSLDLGSSVNEQFF.

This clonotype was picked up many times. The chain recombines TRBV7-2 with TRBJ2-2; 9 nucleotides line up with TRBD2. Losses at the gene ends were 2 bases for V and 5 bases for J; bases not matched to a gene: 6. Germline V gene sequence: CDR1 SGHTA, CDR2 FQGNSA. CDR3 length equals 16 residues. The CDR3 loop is CASSLRGRAGTGELFF. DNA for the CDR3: TGTGCCAGCAGCTTACGCGGGAGGGCCGGTACCGGGGAGCTGTTTTTT.

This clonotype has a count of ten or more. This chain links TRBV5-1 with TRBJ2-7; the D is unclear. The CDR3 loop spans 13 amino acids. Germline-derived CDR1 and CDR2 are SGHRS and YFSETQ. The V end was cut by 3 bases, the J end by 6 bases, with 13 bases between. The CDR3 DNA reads TGCGCCAGCAGCTCCCTTAGCCAGCCCGAGCAGTACTTC. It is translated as CASSSLSQPEQYF.

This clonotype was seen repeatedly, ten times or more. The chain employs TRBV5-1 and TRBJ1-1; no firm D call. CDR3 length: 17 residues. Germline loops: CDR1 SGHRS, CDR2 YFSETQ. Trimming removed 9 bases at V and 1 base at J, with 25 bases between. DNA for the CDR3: TGCGCCACGGAACTCAGCACCGAAGCTCTTACGAACACTGAAGCTTTCTTT. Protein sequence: CATELSTEALTNTEAFF.

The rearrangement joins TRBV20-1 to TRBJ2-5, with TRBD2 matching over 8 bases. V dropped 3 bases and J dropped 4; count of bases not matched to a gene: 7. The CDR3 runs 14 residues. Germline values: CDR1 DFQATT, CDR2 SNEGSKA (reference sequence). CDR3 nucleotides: TGCAGTGCTAGGCCGGGAGGGCCGGGAGAGACCCAGTACTTC. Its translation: CSARPGGPGETQYF.

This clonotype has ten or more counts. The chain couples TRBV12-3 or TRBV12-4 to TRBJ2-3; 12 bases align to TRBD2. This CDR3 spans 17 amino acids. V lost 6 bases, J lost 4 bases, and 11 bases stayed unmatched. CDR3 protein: CASRRIRTSGNSDTQYF. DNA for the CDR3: TGTGCCAGCAGACGAATAAGGACTAGCGGGAATTCAGATACGCAGTATTTT.

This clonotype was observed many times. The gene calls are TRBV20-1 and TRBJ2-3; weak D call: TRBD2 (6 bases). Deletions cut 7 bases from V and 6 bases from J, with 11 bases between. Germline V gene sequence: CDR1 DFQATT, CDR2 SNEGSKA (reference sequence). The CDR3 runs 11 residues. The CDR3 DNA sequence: TGCAGTGTGACTAGTTCGGATACGCAGTATTTT. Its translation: CSVTSSDTQYF.

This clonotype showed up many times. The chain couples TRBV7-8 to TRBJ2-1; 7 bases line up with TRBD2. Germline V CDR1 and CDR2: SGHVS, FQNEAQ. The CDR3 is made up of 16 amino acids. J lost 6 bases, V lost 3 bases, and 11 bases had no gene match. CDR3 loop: CASSFAWASGRNEQFF. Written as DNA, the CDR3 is TGTGCCAGCAGCTTTGCGTGGGCTAGCGGCCGCAATGAGCAGTTCTTC.

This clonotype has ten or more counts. CDR3 region: CSVQTSAGPGTQYF. The CDR3 DNA sequence: TGCAGCGTTCAGACTAGCGCCGGGCCGGGTACGCAGTATTTT. The rearrangement joins TRBV29-1 to TRBJ2-3; 8 bases map to TRBD2. The V gene end was trimmed by 5 bases and the J gene end by 8 bases; junction bases not matched to a gene: 12. CDR3 length equals 14 residues. CDR1 and CDR2 (germline): SQVTM, ANQGSEA.

In nucleotides, the CDR3 is TGCGCCAGCAGACGACTAGCGGGAGTGAAGGCGAACACCGGGGAGCTGTTTTTT. Protein: CASRRLAGVKANTGELFF. The genes are TRBV5-1 and TRBJ2-2; TRBD2 agrees at 12 bases. Germline V lookup: CDR1 SGHRS, CDR2 YFSETQ. The CDR3 has 18 residues. Trimming at V came to 5 bases and at J to 0 bases, leaving 8 bases not matched to a gene.

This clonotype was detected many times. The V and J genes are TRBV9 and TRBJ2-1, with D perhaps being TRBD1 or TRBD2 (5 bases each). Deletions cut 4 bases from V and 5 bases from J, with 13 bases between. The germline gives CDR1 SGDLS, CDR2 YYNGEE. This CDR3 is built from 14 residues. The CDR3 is CASSSRDDHNEQFF. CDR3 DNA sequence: TGTGCCAGCAGCTCCCGGGACGACCACAATGAGCAGTTCTTC.

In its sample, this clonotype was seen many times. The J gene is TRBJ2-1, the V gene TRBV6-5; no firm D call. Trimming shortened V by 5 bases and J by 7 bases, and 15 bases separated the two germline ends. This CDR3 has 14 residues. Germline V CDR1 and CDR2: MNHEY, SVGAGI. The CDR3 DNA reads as TGTGCCAGCAGTCAATCGGACGTCTTTAATGAGCAGTTCTTC. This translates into CASSQSDVFNEQFF.

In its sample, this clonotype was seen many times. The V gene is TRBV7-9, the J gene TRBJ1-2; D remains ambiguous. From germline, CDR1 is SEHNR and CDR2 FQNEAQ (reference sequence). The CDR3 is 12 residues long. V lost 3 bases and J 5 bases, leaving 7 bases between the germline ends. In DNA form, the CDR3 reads TGTGCCAGCAGCTTTTCTGTTTATGGCTACACCTTC. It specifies CASSFSVYGYTF.

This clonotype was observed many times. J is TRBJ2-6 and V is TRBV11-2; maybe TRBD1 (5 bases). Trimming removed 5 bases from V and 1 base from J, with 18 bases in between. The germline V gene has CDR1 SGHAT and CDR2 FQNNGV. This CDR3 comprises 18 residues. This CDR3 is CASSIRPRVASGANVLTF. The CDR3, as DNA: TGTGCCAGCAGCATTCGGCCCAGGGTAGCATCTGGGGCCAACGTCCTGACTTTC.